A selection of T cell receptor beta chains follows, all from one sample in a study of long-term antiretroviral therapy in people with HIV. The method was immunoSEQ multiplex PCR; TCRdb's version includes in-frame clones alone and lacks a portion of them. The sample consists of about 30,000 clones, roughly 78% of them appearing once. This sample comprised unsorted PBMCs, obtained 0.3 years after starting antiretroviral therapy. The receptors originated from a middle-aged man with HIV. The CDR3 runs from the conserved cysteine through the conserved F or W. D genes are given only for firm matches. Expanded clones are given a class, and other clones once, few, many or no size at all.

j_call v_call d_call clone_size cdr3_length cdr3_nt cdr3_aa
TRBJ1-6 TRBV7-8 TRBD1 - 16 TGTGCCAGCAGCCCGACTAACCGGGACAGGAACTCACCCCTCCACTTT CASSPTNRDRNSPLHF
TRBJ2-2 TRBV6-5 - once 15 TGTGCCAGCAGTTACGGCGGGGTTATCACCGGGGAGCTGTTTTTT CASSYGGVITGELFF
TRBJ2-5 TRBV5-1 TRBD1 - 14 TGCGCCAGCAGCCCCGGGACAGAGGCAGAGACCCAGTACTTC CASSPGTEAETQYF
TRBJ2-7 TRBV28 - - 13 TGTGCCAGCAGTTCACGACAGACCTACGAGCAGTACTTC CASSSRQTYEQYF
TRBJ2-3 TRBV15 - - 15 TGTGCCACCAGCAGAGATGACCTTTCCACAGATACGCAGTATTTT CATSRDDLSTDTQYF
TRBJ2-7 TRBV6-6 TRBD1 - 15 TGTGCCAGCACCGGCACAGGGGGCGCTTCCTACGAGCAGTACTTC CASTGTGGASYEQYF
TRBJ2-5 TRBV5-6 - - 15 TGTGCCAGCAGCCCGCTCGGAGGGGCGGGGGAGACCCAGTACTTC CASSPLGGAGETQYF
TRBJ2-1 TRBV14 - - 15 TGTGCCAGCAGCCGAATCTCGGGGGCGGGCCGGGAGCAGTTCTTC CASSRISGAGREQFF
TRBJ2-7 TRBV28 TRBD1 - 14 TGTGCCACCGAACCGACAGGGAAGTTATACGAGCAGTACTTC CATEPTGKLYEQYF
TRBJ1-6 TRBV7-2 TRBD1 - 17 TGTGCCAGCAGCTTAGCTTTGACAGGGTTAAGAAATTCACCCCTCCACTTT CASSLALTGLRNSPLHF
TRBJ2-2 TRBV5-1 - - 14 TGCGCCAGCAGCTTGACAGGGTCAACCGGGGAGCTGTTTTTT CASSLTGSTGELFF
TRBJ2-5 TRBV7-9 TRBD1 - 15 TGTGCCAGCAGCTCTGGACAGGACCACAGGGAGACCCAGTACTTC CASSSGQDHRETQYF
TRBJ2-7 TRBV19 TRBD2 - 11 TGTGAGCGGGAGGGAGGCTACGAGCAGTACTTC CEREGGYEQYF
TRBJ1-5 TRBV28 - - 14 TGTGCCAGCAGTTTATTATGGGGCGGTCAGCCCCAGCATTTT CASSLLWGGQPQHF
TRBJ1-5 TRBV9 - few 13 TGTGCCAGCAGCGTAGCAGAAAGGCAGCCCCAGCATTTT CASSVAERQPQHF
TRBJ1-6 TRBV5-1 - - 14 TGCGCCAGCAGCTTGATGGAGGGAGGGGAGTCCCTCCACTTT CASSLMEGGESLHF
TRBJ2-2 TRBV4-3 - - 15 TGCGCCAGCAGCCAGACAGGCTTGGTTGCCGGGGAGCTGTTTTTT CASSQTGLVAGELFF
TRBJ2-2 TRBV18 - - 16 TGTGCCAGCTCACCTACGGGAGACACGAACACCGGGGAGCTGTTTTTT CASSPTGDTNTGELFF
TRBJ2-5 TRBV4-1 TRBD2 - 14 TGCGCCAGCAGCCACCCCGGGGAGGGGGAGACCCAGTACTTC CASSHPGEGETQYF
TRBJ2-3 TRBV27 TRBD1 - 16 TGTGCCAGCAGTTTAAGCGGGACAGGGAAGTCAGATACGCAGTATTTT CASSLSGTGKSDTQYF
TRBJ2-5 TRBV7-2 - - 12 TGTGCCAGCAGCTTAGCAGCCCAGGCCCAGTACTTC CASSLAAQAQYF
TRBJ2-1 TRBV11-1 - once 13 TGTGCCAGCAGCTTGGGCAGGAACAATGAGCAGTTCTTC CASSLGRNNEQFF
TRBJ2-3 TRBV19 - medium-sized 14 TGTGCCAGTAGTATATGGTCTTCGACAGATACGCAGTATTTT CASSIWSSTDTQYF
TRBJ2-7 TRBV7-9 TRBD1 - 14 TGTGCCAGCAGCCCCACAGGGGTCTCCTACGAGCAGTACTTC CASSPTGVSYEQYF
TRBJ2-5 TRBV2 - - 14 TGTGCCAGCAGTGAAATAGCTTTTGTGGAGACCCAGTACTTC CASSEIAFVETQYF
TRBJ1-5 TRBV18 TRBD1 - 15 TGTGCCAGCTCAACACAGGGGGTTGGCAATCAGCCCCAGCATTTT CASSTQGVGNQPQHF